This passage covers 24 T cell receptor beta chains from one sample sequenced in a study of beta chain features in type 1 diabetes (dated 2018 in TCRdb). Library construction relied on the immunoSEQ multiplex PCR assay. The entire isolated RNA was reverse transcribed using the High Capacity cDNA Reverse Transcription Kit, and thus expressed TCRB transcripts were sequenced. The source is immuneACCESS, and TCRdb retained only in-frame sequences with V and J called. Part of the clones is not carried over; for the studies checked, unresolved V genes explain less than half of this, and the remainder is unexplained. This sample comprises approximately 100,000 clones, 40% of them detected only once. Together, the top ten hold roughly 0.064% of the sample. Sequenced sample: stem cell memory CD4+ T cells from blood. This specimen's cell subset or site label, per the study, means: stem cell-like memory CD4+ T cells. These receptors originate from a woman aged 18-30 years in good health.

CDR3 sequence reads: CASSPRQGQTDTQYF. CDR3 coding DNA: TGTGCCAGCTCACCGCGACAGGGGCAAACAGATACGCAGTATTTT. The chain recombines TRBV18 with TRBJ2-3, with 8 bases lining up with TRBD1. The V and J ends lost 3 bases and 3 bases, in that order; junction bases with no gene match: 5. The CDR3 is 15 amino acids. The germline gives CDR1 KGHSH, CDR2 LQKENI.

In DNA, the CDR3 is TGCGCCAGCAGCTTGGAGCCCGAGCCCCGCAATGAGCAGTTCTTC. Protein: CASSLEPEPRNEQFF. The chain links TRBV5-1 to TRBJ2-1; D gene ambiguous. This CDR3 contains 15 residues. V shed 0 bases and J shed 6 bases, with 13 bases lying between them. Germline values: CDR1 SGHRS, CDR2 YFSETQ. Using reference TRBV5-1 and TRBJ2-1 for the parts outside the CDR3, the full variable domain is KAGVTQTPRYLIKTRGQQVTLSCSPISGHRSVSWYQQTPGQGLQFLFEYFSETQRNKGNFPGRFSGRQFSNSRSEMNVSTLELGDSALYLCASSLEPEPRNEQFFGPGTRLTVL.

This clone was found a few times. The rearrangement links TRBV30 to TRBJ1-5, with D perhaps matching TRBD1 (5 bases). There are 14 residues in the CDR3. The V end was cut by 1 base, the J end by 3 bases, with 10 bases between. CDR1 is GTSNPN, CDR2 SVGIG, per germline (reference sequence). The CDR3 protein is CAWSALTDNQPQHF. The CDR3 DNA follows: TGTGCCTGGAGTGCGCTGACAGACAATCAGCCCCAGCATTTT.

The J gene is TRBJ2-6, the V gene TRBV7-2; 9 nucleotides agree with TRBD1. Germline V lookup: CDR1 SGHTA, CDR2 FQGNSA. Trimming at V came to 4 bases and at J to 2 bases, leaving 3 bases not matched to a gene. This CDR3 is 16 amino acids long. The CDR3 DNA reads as TGTGCCAGCAGCTCTCGACAGGGGGCTGGGGCCAACGTCCTGACTTTC. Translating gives CASSSRQGAGANVLTF.

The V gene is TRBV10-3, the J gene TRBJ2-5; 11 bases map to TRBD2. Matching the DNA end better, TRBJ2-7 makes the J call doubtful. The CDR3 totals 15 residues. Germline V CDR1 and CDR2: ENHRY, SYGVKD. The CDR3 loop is CAISLGTSGPYEQYF. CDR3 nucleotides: TGTGCCATCAGTCTCGGGACTAGCGGTCCCTACGAGCAGTACTTC.

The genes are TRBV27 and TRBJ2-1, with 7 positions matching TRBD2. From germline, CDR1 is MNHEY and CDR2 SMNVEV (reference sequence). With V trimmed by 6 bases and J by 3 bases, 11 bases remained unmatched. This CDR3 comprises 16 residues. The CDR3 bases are TGTGCCAGCAGACCAGTTCGGGAGGTGCTCTACAATGAGCAGTTCTTC. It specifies CASRPVREVLYNEQFF.

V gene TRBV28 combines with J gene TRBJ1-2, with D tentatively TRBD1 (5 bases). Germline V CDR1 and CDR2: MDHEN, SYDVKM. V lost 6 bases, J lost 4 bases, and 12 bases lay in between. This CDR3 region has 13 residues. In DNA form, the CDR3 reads TGTGCCAGCAGCCTTAGACAGAGCTATGGCTACACCTTC. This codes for CASSLRQSYGYTF.

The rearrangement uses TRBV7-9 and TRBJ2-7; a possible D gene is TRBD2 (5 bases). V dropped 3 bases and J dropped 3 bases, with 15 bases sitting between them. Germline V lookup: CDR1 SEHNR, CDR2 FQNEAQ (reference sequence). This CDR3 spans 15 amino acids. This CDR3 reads CASSFSLDSFYEQYF. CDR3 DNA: TGTGCCAGCAGCTTTTCTCTGGACTCTTTCTACGAGCAGTACTTC. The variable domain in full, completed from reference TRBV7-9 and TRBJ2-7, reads DTGVSQNPRHKITKRGQNVTFRCDPISEHNRLYWYRQTLGQGPEFLTYFQNEAQLEKSRLLSDRFSAERPKGSFSTLEIQRTEQGDSAMYLCASSFSLDSFYEQYFGPGTRLTVT.

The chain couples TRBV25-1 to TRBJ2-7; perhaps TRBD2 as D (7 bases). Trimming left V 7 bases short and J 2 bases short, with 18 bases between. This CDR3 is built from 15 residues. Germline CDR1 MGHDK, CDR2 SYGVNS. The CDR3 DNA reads TGTGCCAGCACCGGCTGGGGGGGGCGGGCCTACGAGCAGTACTTC. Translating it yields CASTGWGGRAYEQYF.

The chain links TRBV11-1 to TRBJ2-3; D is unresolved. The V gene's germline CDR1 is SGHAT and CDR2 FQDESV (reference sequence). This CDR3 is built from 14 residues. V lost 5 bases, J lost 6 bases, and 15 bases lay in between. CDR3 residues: CASSPSRARDTQYF. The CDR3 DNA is TGTGCCAGCAGCCCCTCCCGAGCGAGGGATACGCAGTATTTT.

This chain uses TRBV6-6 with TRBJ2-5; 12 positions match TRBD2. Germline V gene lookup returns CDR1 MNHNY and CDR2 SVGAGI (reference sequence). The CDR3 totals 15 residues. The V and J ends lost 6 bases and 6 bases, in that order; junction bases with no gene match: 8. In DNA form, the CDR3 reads TGTGCCAGCAGAGATCTAGCGGGAGGGCCGAAGACCCAGTACTTC. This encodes CASRDLAGGPKTQYF.

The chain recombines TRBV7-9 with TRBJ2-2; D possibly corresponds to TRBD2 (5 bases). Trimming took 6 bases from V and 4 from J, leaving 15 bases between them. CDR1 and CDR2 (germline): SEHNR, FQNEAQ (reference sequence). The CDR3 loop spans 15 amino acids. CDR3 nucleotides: TGTGCCAGCAGAGGGAGACATTTGGCCACCGGGGAGCTGTTTTTT. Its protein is CASRGRHLATGELFF.

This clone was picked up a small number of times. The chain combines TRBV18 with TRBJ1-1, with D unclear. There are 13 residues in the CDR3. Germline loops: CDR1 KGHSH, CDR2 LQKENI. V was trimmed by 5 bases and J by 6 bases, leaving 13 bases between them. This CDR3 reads CASSETQRSEAFF. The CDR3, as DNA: TGTGCCAGCTCAGAAACCCAGAGGTCTGAAGCTTTCTTT.

CDR3 protein: CASSGTGIHEQYF. In DNA, the CDR3 is TGTGCCAGCAGCGGGACAGGGATCCACGAGCAGTACTTC. The chain combines TRBV5-4 with TRBJ2-7; 9 bases are shared with TRBD1. V gave up 4 bases and J gave up 5 bases; unmatched junction bases: 4. The CDR3 consists of 13 residues. The V gene's germline CDR1 is SGHNT and CDR2 YYREEE (reference sequence).

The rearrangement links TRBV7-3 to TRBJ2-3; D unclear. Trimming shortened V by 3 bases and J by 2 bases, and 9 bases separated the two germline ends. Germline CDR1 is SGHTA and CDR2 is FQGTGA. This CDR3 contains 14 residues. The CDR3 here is CASSFSSDTDTQYF. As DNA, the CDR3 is TGTGCCAGCAGCTTTTCTTCAGACACAGATACGCAGTATTTT.

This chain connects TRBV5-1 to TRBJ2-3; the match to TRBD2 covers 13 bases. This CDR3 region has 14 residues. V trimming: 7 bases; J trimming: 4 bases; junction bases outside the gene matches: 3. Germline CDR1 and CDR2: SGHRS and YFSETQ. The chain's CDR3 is CASGTSGNPDTQYF. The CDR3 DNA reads TGCGCCAGCGGGACTAGCGGGAACCCAGATACGCAGTATTTT.

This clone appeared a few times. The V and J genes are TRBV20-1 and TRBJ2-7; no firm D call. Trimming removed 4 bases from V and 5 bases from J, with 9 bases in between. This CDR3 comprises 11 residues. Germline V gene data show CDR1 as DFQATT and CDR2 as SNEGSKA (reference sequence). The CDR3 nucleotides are TGCAGTGCTATACTATGGGACGAGCAGTACTTC. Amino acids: CSAILWDEQYF.

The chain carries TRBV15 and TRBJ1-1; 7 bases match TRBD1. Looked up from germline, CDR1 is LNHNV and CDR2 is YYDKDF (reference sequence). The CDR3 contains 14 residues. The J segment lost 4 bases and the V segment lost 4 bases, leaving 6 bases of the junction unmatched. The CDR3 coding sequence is TGTGCCACCAGCACTTACAGGGGAGGCACTGAAGCTTTCTTT. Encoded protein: CATSTYRGGTEAFF.

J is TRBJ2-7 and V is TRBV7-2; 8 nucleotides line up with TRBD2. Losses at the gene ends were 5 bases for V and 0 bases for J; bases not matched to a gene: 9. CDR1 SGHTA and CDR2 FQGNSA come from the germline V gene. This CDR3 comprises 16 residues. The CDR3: CASSMNIAGLSYEQYF. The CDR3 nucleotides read TGTGCCAGCAGCATGAATATAGCGGGGCTCTCCTACGAGCAGTACTTC.

The CDR3 region is CSSSTGLNNEQFF. CDR3 coding DNA: TGCAGCTCATCGACGGGACTTAACAATGAGCAGTTCTTC. This sequence joins TRBV29-1 and TRBJ2-1, with D maybe TRBD2 (6 bases). The V gene lost 8 bases and the J gene lost 5 bases, with 16 bases spanning the gap. Germline-derived CDR1 and CDR2 are SQVTM and ANQGSEA. The CDR3 length is 13 residues.

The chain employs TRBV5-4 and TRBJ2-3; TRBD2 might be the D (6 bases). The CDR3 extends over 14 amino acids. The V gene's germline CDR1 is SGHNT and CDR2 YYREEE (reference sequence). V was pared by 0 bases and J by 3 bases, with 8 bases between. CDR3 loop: CASSLDAGTDTQYF. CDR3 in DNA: TGTGCCAGCAGCTTGGACGCGGGGACAGATACGCAGTATTTT. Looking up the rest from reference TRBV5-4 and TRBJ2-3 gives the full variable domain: ETGVTQSPTHLIKTRGQQVTLRCSSQSGHNTVSWYQQALGQGPQFIFQYYREEENGRGNFPPRFSGLQFPNYSSELNVNALELDDSALYLCASSLDAGTDTQYFGPGTRLTVL.

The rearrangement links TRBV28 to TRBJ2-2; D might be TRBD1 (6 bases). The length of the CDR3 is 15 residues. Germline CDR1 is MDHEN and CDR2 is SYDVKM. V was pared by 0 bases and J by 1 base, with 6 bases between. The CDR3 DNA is TGTGCCAGCAGTTTATGGACAGGGAACACCGGGGAGCTGTTTTTT. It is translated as CASSLWTGNTGELFF.

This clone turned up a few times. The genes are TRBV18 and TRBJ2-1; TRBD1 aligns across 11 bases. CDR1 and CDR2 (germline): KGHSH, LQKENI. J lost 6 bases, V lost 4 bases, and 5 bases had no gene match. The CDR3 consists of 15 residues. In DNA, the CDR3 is TGTGCCAGCTCACGATCGGGGACAGGGGGCAATGAGCAGTTCTTC. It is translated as CASSRSGTGGNEQFF.

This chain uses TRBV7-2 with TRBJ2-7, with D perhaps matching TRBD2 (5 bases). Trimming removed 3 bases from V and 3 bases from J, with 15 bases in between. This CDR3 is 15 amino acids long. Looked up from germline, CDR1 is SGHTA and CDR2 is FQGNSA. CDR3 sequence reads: CASSFQVGNNYEQYF. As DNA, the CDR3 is TGTGCCAGCAGCTTCCAGGTCGGGAACAACTACGAGCAGTACTTC.